This T cell receptor beta chain was documented in a study of cytomegalovirus exposure and HLA in healthy donors. 60 Vbeta and 13 Jbeta primers were used in PCR. TCRdb's table, derived via immunoSEQ multiplex PCR, lists solely in-frame clones and lacks some. The sample contains hundreds of thousands of clones, roughly two thirds of which appear only once. Study-wide findings and caveats: HLA restriction was apparent for most CMV-associated TCR beta chains in a later analysis. Productive rates of about 90% or about 30% were seen for most TCR beta V segments in an earlier analysis. Later on, an analysis found that several of the most significant clusters appeared to be linked to common viral pathogens, which included parvovirus B19. Only CMV serostatus was available as immune exposure information.

On this clone: Its antigen is unidentified.

V gave up 5 bases and J gave up 3 bases; unmatched junction bases: 10. This CDR3 has 15 amino acids. The germline CDR1 and CDR2 sequences are LNHDA and SQIVND (reference sequence). The sequenced sample was PBMCs. This chain joins TRBV19 and TRBJ2-7, with TRBD1 identical over 7 bases. This TCR was recovered from a female donor in good health and CMV-seronegative. CDR3 protein: CASSARQGSIYEQYF. The CDR3 bases are TGTGCCAGTAGTGCAAGACAGGGATCAATCTACGAGCAGTACTTC. The full variable domain, in which reference TRBV19 and TRBJ2-7 provide the parts outside the CDR3, is DGGITQSPKYLFRKEGQNVTLSCEQNLNHDAMYWYRQDPGQGLRLIYYSQIVNDFQKGDIAEGYSVSREKKESFPLTVTSAQKNPTAFYLCASSARQGSIYEQYFGPGTRLTVT.